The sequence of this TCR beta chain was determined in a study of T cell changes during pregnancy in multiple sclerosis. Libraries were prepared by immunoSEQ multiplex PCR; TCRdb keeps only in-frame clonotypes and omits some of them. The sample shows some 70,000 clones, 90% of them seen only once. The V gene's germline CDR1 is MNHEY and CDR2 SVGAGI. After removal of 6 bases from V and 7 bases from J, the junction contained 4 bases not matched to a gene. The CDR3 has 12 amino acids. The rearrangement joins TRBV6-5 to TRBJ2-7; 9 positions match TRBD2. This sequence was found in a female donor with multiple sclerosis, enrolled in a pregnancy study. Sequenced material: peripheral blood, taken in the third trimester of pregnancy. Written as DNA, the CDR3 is TGTGCCAGCAGAGGGGCGGGGGGGGAGCAGTACTTC. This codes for CASRGAGGEQYF.